These 21 T cell receptor beta chains came from one sample sequenced in a study of OX40 agonist ivuxolimab in advanced cancers. Data came from immunoSEQ multiplex PCR; TCRdb stores just in-frame clones and leaves some out. Of fewer than 85,000 clones in the sample, roughly 80% were seen once. Here the sequenced sample was CD4+ or CD8+ T cells sorted from blood, taken in a trial of the OX40 agonist ivuxolimab. The origin of the receptors is an adult with an advanced solid tumor such as melanoma, head and neck, liver or kidney cancer.

The chain carries TRBV28 and TRBJ1-2; D remains unclear. The CDR3 has 14 residues. V was clipped by 1 base and J by 2 bases, with 8 bases between them. Germline V lookup: CDR1 MDHEN, CDR2 SYDVKM. The CDR3 nucleotides read TGTGCCAGCAGTTTATTAGGGCGGAACTATGGCTACACCTTC. It yields the protein CASSLLGRNYGYTF.

The chain has TRBV4-3 and TRBJ2-3, with D uncertain. This CDR3 contains 13 residues. Germline CDR1 reads LGHNA; CDR2 reads YSLEER. Trimming shortened V by 4 bases and J by 6 bases, and 11 bases separated the two germline ends. Written as DNA, the CDR3 is TGCGCCAGCAGCCCTAGGTGGGCCGATACGCAGTATTTT. Translating gives CASSPRWADTQYF.

This sequence joins TRBV19 and TRBJ1-1; no clear D gene. Germline V gene lookup returns CDR1 LNHDA and CDR2 SQIVND (reference sequence). The V gene lost 0 bases and the J gene lost 1 base, with 15 bases spanning the gap. CDR3 length equals 17 residues. This CDR3 is CASSIEGPRRGNTEAFF. CDR3 nucleotide sequence: TGTGCCAGTAGTATAGAAGGACCCCGCCGGGGGAACACTGAAGCTTTCTTT.

The chain couples TRBV5-1 to TRBJ2-7, with a possible D match to TRBD1 (6 bases). CDR1 and CDR2 (germline): SGHRS, YFSETQ. CDR3 length: 14 residues. Trimming stripped 4 bases from V and 0 bases from J, with 11 bases between. The CDR3 coding sequence is TGCGCCAGCAGCAAAGGACAGAACTCCTACGAGCAGTACTTC. Its protein product is CASSKGQNSYEQYF.

A few counts support this clone. The rearrangement links TRBV2 to TRBJ2-5; D is perhaps TRBD1 (5 bases). V was trimmed by 8 bases and J by 5 bases, leaving 18 bases between them. Germline V gene data show CDR1 as SNHLY and CDR2 as FYNNEI. The CDR3 runs 14 residues. The CDR3 bases are TGTGCCAGCGGCGTCTCAGGGCCACAGGAGACCCAGTACTTC. Amino acid sequence: CASGVSGPQETQYF.

Comments on this clone: The identical CDR3 is also encoded by other nucleotide sequences in the sample. The genes are TRBV27 and TRBJ1-5; D perhaps matches TRBD1 (5 bases). The CDR3 extends over 14 amino acids. Between the trimmed V and J ends, which lost 3 bases and 4 bases, there was a span of 10 bases. Germline loops: CDR1 MNHEY, CDR2 SMNVEV (reference sequence). DNA for the CDR3: TGTGCCAGCAGTTTTGGGTCAGGGAATCAGCCCCAGCATTTT. Its translation is CASSFGSGNQPQHF.

J is TRBJ2-2 and V is TRBV5-1, with D hard to call. Trimming took 1 base from V and 0 from J, leaving 7 bases between them. There are 15 residues in the CDR3. Per the germline V gene, CDR1 is SGHRS and CDR2 is YFSETQ. Here the CDR3 DNA reads TGCGCCAGCAGCTTGAGCCCAACGAACACCGGGGAGCTGTTTTTT. The encoded protein is CASSLSPTNTGELFF. Full variable domain (missing parts from reference TRBV5-1 and TRBJ2-2): KAGVTQTPRYLIKTRGQQVTLSCSPISGHRSVSWYQQTPGQGLQFLFEYFSETQRNKGNFPGRFSGRQFSNSRSEMNVSTLELGDSALYLCASSLSPTNTGELFFGEGSRLTVL.

This clone showed up just once. Here the CDR3 DNA reads TGTGCCAGCTCAACGATTGAGAATGAAAAACTGTTTTTT. This codes for CASSTIENEKLFF. The chain employs TRBV18 and TRBJ1-4; the D is unclear. Germline V gives CDR1 KGHSH, CDR2 LQKENI. The CDR3 sequence is 13 residues long. Trimming took 5 bases from V and 5 from J, leaving 9 bases between them.

This CDR3 is CASSFRAGLTMGELFF. The CDR3 DNA reads as TGCGCCAGCAGCTTCCGGGCCGGGCTGACTATGGGGGAGCTGTTTTTT. V is TRBV5-1 and J is TRBJ2-2, with D possibly TRBD2 on 5 matching bases. Trimming took off 2 bases at V and 8 bases at J, with 19 bases between the two ends. The CDR3 contains 16 residues. In germline, CDR1 is SGHRS, CDR2 YFSETQ.

This clone turned up a few times. The gene calls are TRBV7-9 and TRBJ2-2; D call uncertain. V was clipped by 6 bases and J by 4 bases, with 9 bases between them. CDR1 and CDR2 from the germline V gene are SEHNR and FQNEAQ (reference sequence). The CDR3 is made up of 13 amino acids. Written as DNA, the CDR3 is TGTGCCAGCAGATCCACAGTCACCGGGGAGCTGTTTTTT. Translation gives CASRSTVTGELFF.

J is TRBJ2-1 and V is TRBV28; TRBD2 matches at 7 bases. V shed 3 bases and J 7 bases; nucleotides not matched to a gene: 18. Germline V CDR1 and CDR2: MDHEN, SYDVKM. This CDR3 comprises 18 residues. The CDR3 protein is CASSLPPAHRTRGNEQFF. DNA for the CDR3: TGTGCCAGCAGTTTGCCACCCGCCCACAGGACTAGAGGAAATGAGCAGTTCTTC.

This chain uses TRBV19 with TRBJ2-1, with 7 bases matching TRBD2. Germline V CDR1 and CDR2: LNHDA, SQIVND (reference sequence). The CDR3 length is 14 residues. V gave up 3 bases and J gave up 4 bases; unmatched junction bases: 3. The CDR3 loop reads CASSMSGEYNEQFF. Here the CDR3 DNA reads TGTGCCAGTAGTATGAGCGGGGAATACAATGAGCAGTTCTTC.

V usage is TRBV4-2 and J usage is TRBJ2-2; D gene ambiguous. The length of the CDR3 is 15 residues. Germline-derived CDR1 and CDR2 are LGHNA and YNFKEQ. V lost 3 bases, J lost 3 bases, and 11 bases lay in between. CDR3 protein: CASSQVAADTGELFF. Written as DNA, the CDR3 is TGTGCCAGCAGCCAGGTAGCCGCGGACACCGGGGAGCTGTTTTTT.

This sequence joins TRBV2 and TRBJ2-1, with TRBD2 identical over 10 bases. This CDR3 has 16 residues. Trimming at V came to 7 bases and at J to 0 bases, leaving 6 bases not matched to a gene. Per germline, CDR1 SNHLY and CDR2 FYNNEI. The DNA of the CDR3 is TGTGCCAGCATAGGACTAGCGGCAAGCTCCTACAATGAGCAGTTCTTC. This translates into CASIGLAASSYNEQFF.

The chain links TRBV27 to TRBJ2-3; TRBD2 is a possible D gene (5 bases). V dropped 6 bases and J dropped 0 bases, with 16 bases sitting between them. The germline CDR1 and CDR2 sequences are MNHEY and SMNVEV (reference sequence). The CDR3 runs 16 residues. CDR3 bases: TGTGCCAGCAGCCGCCTCGAGGGCACTAGCACAGATACGCAGTATTTT. This translates into CASSRLEGTSTDTQYF.

This chain connects TRBV28 to TRBJ1-2, with D unresolved. Looked up from germline, CDR1 is MDHEN and CDR2 is SYDVKM. V was cut by 0 bases and J by 4 bases, with 3 bases left in between. The CDR3 is made up of 12 amino acids. The CDR3, as DNA: TGTGCCAGCAGTTTATGGACCTATGGCTACACCTTC. This gives the protein CASSLWTYGYTF.

This sequence joins TRBV5-4 and TRBJ1-2, with 9 nucleotides matching TRBD1. The V gene's germline CDR1 is SGHNT and CDR2 YYREEE (reference sequence). CDR3 length: 16 residues. Trimming took 4 bases from V and 0 from J; bases not matched to a gene: 7. The CDR3 bases are TGTGCCAGCAGCCCTGCAGGGACAGGGCCTAACTATGGCTACACCTTC. Translating gives CASSPAGTGPNYGYTF.

This rearrangement joins TRBV5-1 to TRBJ1-1; D uncertain. V dropped 2 bases and J dropped 4 bases, with 9 bases sitting between them. The CDR3 contains 13 residues. Germline CDR1 is SGHRS and CDR2 is YFSETQ. CDR3: CASSFYDFTEAFF. The CDR3 DNA reads TGCGCCAGCAGCTTTTACGACTTCACTGAAGCTTTCTTT.

This clone was detected a few times. CDR3 region: CASSYRTRQFF. CDR3 in DNA: TGTGCCAGCAGTTATCGAACTAGACAGTTCTTC. This chain connects TRBV6-5 to TRBJ2-1, with D possibly matching TRBD2 (5 bases). V lost 3 bases and J lost 13, with 10 bases in between. The CDR3 runs 11 residues. Germline CDR1 MNHEY, CDR2 SVGAGI.

V usage is TRBV28 and J usage is TRBJ1-3; TRBD1 is a possible D gene (6 bases). The V gene lost 4 bases and the J gene lost 0 bases, with 19 bases spanning the gap. The CDR3 consists of 18 residues. Germline CDR1 MDHEN, CDR2 SYDVKM. The CDR3 bases are TGTGCCAGCAGTTCACCTGCTCGGGACATAGGCTCTGGAAACACCATATATTTT. Its protein product is CASSSPARDIGSGNTIYF.

The chain recombines TRBV7-2 with TRBJ1-1; D perhaps matches TRBD1 (5 bases). In germline, CDR1 is SGHTA, CDR2 FQGNSA. V lost 1 base to trimming and J lost 5 bases, with 11 bases between them. This CDR3 contains 14 residues. The CDR3, as DNA: TGTGCCAGCAGCTTAGTGGGGCAGGGTACTGAAGCTTTCTTT. This encodes CASSLVGQGTEAFF.